A selection of T cell receptor beta chains follows, all from one sample in a study of beta chain features in type 1 diabetes. The method was immunoSEQ multiplex PCR; TCRdb's version includes in-frame clones alone and lacks a portion of them. The table shows around 310,000 clones, with approximately 11% occurring only once. The sample taken for sequencing was naive CD4+ T cells from blood. These receptors originate from a woman in her twenties or thirties in good health. CDR3s include the opening cysteine and the closing phenylalanine or tryptophan. The D gene is left open where the match is weak. Clone size is given for some rows only: seen once, a few or many times, or a class if the clone is expanded.

clone_size	j_call	v_call	d_call	cdr3_nt	cdr3_aa
-	TRBJ1-4	TRBV5-5	TRBD1	TGTGCCAGCAGCGCCCGCCGGGGACAGGGGGCTTCTAGCGAAAAACTGTTTTTT	CASSARRGQGASSEKLFF
few	TRBJ2-2	TRBV5-1	TRBD2	TGCGCCAGCAGACTAGGACTAGCCCTGAACACCGGGGAGCTGTTTTTT	CASRLGLALNTGELFF
-	TRBJ2-2	TRBV4-3	-	TGCGCCAGCAGCCAAGAGTCAGGCTCTAGTCGCGGGTACACCGGGGAGCTGTTTTTT	CASSQESGSSRGYTGELFF
-	TRBJ2-2	TRBV7-8	-	TGTGCCAGCAGCCCAACTAGAAGATCCGGGGAGCTGTTTTTT	CASSPTRRSGELFF
few	TRBJ1-2	TRBV27	-	TGTGCCAGCAGTTTGCAGGTCAACTATGGCTACACCTTC	CASSLQVNYGYTF
few	TRBJ2-1	TRBV28	-	TGTGCCAGCAGTTCCCCTGCGGTAGCGGTTTACAATGAGCAGTTCTTC	CASSSPAVAVYNEQFF
-	TRBJ2-5	TRBV12-1	-	-	CASSLFGGGNSETQYF
few	TRBJ2-1	TRBV7-2	-	TGTGCCAGCAGCCTCTTAGCCGGGACTGACGTATACAATGAGCAGTTCTTC	CASSLLAGTDVYNEQFF
few	TRBJ2-1	TRBV9	-	TGTGCCAGCAGCGCCTCGGGAACCCAGAGCTCCTACAATGAGCAGTTCTTC	CASSASGTQSSYNEQFF
-	TRBJ2-1	TRBV14	TRBD2	TGTGCCAGCAGCCAAATAGGACTAGCGGGCCACAATGAGCAGTTCTTC	CASSQIGLAGHNEQFF
-	TRBJ2-3	TRBV14	-	TGTGCCAGCAGCCAACTAGCTGCTACCTTCGATACGCAGTATTTT	CASSQLAATFDTQYF
few	TRBJ2-2	TRBV9	TRBD2	TGTGCCAGCAGCACCCAGCGGGAGCTCGGGGAGCTGTTTTTT	CASSTQRELGELFF
few	TRBJ2-1	TRBV4-3	TRBD2	TGCGCCAGCAGCCAAGATTCTGCGGGACTAGCGAATGAGCAGTTCTTC	CASSQDSAGLANEQFF
-	TRBJ2-3	TRBV19	TRBD2	TGTGCCAGTAGTACTTCACTAGCGGGTCCGTTCACAGATACGCAGTATTTT	CASSTSLAGPFTDTQYF
-	TRBJ2-5	TRBV11-1	-	TGTGCCAGCAGCTTTAACAGGATACCTGGAATGGCCCAGTACTTC	CASSFNRIPGMAQYF
few	TRBJ2-2	TRBV2	TRBD1	TGTGCCAGCAGCCGAGACAGGGGATTGTCCACCGGGGAGCTGTTTTTT	CASSRDRGLSTGELFF
-	TRBJ2-5	TRBV9	-	TGTGCCAGCAGCGTAGGGACAGTCCAAGAGACCCAGTACTTC	CASSVGTVQETQYF
few	TRBJ2-2	TRBV29-1	-	TGCAGCGTTGACAGGGGGAACACCGGGGAGCTGTTTTTT	CSVDRGNTGELFF
-	TRBJ2-7	TRBV28	TRBD2	TGTGCCAGCAGTTTAGGCGGGAGGGTTTTCTACGAGCAGTACTTC	CASSLGGRVFYEQYF
few	TRBJ2-5	TRBV7-7	-	TGTGCTAGCAGCTTAACCGGGATTGCCTCACAAGAGACCCAGTACTTC	CASSLTGIASQETQYF
-	TRBJ2-5	TRBV29-1	TRBD2	TGCAGCGTTGCTTTACTAGCGGGAGGGGGAGAGACCCAGTACTTC	CSVALLAGGGETQYF
-	TRBJ2-6	TRBV27	-	TGTGCCAGCAGTTCACAGGCATCTGGGGCCAACGTCCTGACTTTC	CASSSQASGANVLTF
-	TRBJ2-1	TRBV7-2	TRBD2	TGTGCCGGAGGACTAGCGGGATCCAATGAGCAGTTCTTC	CAGGLAGSNEQFF
few	TRBJ2-1	TRBV7-2	TRBD1	TGTGCCAGCAGCACTTACAGGGGCACACTTTCCTACAATGAGCAGTTCTTC	CASSTYRGTLSYNEQFF
-	TRBJ2-7	TRBV7-8	-	TGTGCCAGCAGCTTAGGATTAGCGGCAGGCTACGAGCAGTACTTC	CASSLGLAAGYEQYF